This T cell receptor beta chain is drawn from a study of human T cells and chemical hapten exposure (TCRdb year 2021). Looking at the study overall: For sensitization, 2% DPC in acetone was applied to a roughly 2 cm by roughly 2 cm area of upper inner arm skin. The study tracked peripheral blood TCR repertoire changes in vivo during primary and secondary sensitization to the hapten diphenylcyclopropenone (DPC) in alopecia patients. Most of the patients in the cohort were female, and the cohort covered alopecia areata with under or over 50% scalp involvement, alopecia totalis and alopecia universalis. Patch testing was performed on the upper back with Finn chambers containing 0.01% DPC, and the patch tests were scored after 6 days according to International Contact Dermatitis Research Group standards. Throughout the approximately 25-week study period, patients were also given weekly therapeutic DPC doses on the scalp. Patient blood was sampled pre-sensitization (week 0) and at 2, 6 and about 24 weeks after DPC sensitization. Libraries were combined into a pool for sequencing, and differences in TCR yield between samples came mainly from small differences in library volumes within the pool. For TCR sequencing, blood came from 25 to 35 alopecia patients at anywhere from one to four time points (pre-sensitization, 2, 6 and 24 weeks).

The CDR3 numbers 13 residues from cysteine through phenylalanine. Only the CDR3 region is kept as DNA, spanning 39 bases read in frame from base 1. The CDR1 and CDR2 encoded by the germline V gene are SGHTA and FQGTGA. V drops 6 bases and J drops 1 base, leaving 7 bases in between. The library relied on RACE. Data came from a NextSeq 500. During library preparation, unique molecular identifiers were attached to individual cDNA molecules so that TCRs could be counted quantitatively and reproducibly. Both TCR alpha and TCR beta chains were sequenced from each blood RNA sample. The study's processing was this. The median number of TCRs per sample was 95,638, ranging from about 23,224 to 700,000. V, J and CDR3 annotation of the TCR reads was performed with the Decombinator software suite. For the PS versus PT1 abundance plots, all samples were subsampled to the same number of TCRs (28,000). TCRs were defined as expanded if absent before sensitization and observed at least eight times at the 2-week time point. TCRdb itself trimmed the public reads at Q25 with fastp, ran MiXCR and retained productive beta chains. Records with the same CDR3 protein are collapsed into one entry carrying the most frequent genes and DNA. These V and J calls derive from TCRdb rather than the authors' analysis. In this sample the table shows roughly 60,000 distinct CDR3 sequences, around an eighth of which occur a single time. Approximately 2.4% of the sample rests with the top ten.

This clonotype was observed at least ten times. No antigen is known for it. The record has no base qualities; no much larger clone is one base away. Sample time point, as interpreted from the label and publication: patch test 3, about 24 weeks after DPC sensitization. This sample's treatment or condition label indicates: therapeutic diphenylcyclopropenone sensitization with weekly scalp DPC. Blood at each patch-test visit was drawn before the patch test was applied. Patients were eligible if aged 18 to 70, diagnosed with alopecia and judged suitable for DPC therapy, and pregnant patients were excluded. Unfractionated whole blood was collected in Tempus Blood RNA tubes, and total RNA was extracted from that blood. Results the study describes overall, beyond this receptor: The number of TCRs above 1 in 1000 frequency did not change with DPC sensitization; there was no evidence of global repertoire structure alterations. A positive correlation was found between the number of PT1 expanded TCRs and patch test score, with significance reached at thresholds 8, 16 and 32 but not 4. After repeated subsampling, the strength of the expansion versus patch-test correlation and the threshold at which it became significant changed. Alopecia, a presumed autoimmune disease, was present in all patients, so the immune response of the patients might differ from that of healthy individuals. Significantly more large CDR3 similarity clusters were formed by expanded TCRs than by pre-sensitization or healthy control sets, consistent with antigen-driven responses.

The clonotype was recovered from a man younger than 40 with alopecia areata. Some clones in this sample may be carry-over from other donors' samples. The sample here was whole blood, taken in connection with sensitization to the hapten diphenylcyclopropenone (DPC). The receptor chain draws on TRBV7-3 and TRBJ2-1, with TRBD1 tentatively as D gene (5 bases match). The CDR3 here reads CASSQGSYNEQFF. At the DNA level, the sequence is TGTGCCAGCAGTCAGGGTTCCTACAATGAGCAGTTCTTC.